This T cell receptor beta chain was identified during a study of T cell responses to AZD1222 COVID-19 vaccine. Germline V gives CDR1 KGHDR, CDR2 SFDVKD. The CDR3 runs to 12 residues. A word on this clone: Relative to the germline gene, one junction end is altered; a read error may explain this.

Sequencing used immunoSEQ multiplex PCR; TCRdb keeps in-frame clones, though not all of them. The sample contains more than 150,000 clones, around 86% of which appear only once. The clonotype was recovered from an adult in good health. The source was peripheral blood, collected on day 0 of MenACWY control vaccination. The V call is TRBV24-1, the J call TRBJ2-7, with 8 bases matching TRBD1. The CDR3 is CATSDHGQGIVF. CDR3 coding DNA: TGTGCCACCAGTGATCACGGACAGGGCATAGTTTTC.